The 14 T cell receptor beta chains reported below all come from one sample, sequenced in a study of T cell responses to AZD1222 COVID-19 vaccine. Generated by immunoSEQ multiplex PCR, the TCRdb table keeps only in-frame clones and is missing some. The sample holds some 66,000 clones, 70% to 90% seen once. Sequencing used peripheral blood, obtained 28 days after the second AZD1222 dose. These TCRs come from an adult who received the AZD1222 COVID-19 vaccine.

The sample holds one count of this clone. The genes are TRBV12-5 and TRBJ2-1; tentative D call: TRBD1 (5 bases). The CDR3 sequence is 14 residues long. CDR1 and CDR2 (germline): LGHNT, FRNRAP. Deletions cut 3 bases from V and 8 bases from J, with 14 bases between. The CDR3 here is CASGFGQGDDEQFF. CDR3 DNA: TGTGCTAGTGGTTTCGGTCAGGGCGACGATGAGCAGTTCTTC.

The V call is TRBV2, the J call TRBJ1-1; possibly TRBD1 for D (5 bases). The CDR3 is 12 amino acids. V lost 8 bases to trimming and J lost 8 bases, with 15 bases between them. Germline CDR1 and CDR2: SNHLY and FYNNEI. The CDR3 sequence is CASQGVAAEAFF. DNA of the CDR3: TGTGCCAGCCAAGGGGTGGCAGCCGAAGCTTTCTTT.

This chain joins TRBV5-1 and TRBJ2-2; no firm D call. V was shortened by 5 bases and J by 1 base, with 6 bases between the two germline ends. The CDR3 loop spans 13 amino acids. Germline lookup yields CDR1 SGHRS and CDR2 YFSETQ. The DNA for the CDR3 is TGCGCCAGCAGTACGGAGAACACCGGGGAGCTGTTTTTT. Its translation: CASSTENTGELFF. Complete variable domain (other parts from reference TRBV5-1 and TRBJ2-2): KAGVTQTPRYLIKTRGQQVTLSCSPISGHRSVSWYQQTPGQGLQFLFEYFSETQRNKGNFPGRFSGRQFSNSRSEMNVSTLELGDSALYLCASSTENTGELFFGEGSRLTVL.

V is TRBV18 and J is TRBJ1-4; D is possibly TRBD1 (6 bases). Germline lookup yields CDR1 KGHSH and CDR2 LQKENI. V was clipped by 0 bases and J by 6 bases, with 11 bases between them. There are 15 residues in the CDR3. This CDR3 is CASSPPTGHDEKLFF. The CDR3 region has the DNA TGTGCCAGCTCACCACCGACAGGCCATGATGAAAAACTGTTTTTT.

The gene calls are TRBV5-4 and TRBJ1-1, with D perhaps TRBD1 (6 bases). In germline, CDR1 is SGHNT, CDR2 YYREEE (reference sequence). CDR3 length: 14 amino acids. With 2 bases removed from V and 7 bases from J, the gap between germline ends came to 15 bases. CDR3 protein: CASSLEGVKGEAFF. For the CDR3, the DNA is TGTGCCAGCAGCTTAGAGGGGGTGAAGGGTGAAGCTTTCTTT.

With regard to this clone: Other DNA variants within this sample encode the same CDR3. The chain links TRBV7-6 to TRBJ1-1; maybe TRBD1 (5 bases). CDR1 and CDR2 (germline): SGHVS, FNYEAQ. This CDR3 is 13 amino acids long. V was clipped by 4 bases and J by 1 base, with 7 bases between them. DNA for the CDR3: TGTGCCAGCAGCTCGGACACGAACACTGAAGCTTTCTTT. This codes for CASSSDTNTEAFF. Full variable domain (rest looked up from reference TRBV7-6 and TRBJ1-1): GAGVSQSPRYKVTKRGQDVALRCDPISGHVSLYWYRQALGQGPEFLTYFNYEAQQDKSGLPNDRFSAERPEGSISTLTIQRTEQRDSAMYRCASSSDTNTEAFFGQGTRLTVV.

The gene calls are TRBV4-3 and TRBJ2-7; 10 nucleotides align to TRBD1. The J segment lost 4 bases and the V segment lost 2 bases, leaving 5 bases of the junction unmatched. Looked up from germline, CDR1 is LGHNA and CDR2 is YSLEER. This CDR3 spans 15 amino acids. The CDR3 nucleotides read TGCGCCAGCAGCCAACGGACAGGGGGGGGGTACGAGCAGTACTTC. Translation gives CASSQRTGGGYEQYF.

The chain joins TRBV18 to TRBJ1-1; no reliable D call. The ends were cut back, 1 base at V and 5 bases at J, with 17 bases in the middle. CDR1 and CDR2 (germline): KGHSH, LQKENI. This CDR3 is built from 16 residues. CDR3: CASSPQGPGGGTEAFF. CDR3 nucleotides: TGTGCCAGCTCACCACAGGGCCCGGGTGGCGGGACTGAAGCTTTCTTT.

This CDR3 is CASSKLAGGSYEQYF. CDR3 sequence (DNA): TGCGCCAGCAGCAAACTAGCGGGGGGCTCCTACGAGCAGTACTTC. The chain carries TRBV5-1 and TRBJ2-7, with TRBD2 identical over 12 bases. The germline V gene encodes CDR1 SGHRS and CDR2 YFSETQ. V was clipped by 4 bases and J by 0 bases; unmatched bases: 2. The CDR3 spans 15 residues.

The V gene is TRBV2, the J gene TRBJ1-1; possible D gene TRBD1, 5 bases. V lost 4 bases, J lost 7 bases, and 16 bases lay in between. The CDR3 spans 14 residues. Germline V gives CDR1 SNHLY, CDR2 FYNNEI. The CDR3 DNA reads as TGTGCCAGCAGTGTCCTACAAGGGGCAGGTGAAGCTTTCTTT. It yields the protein CASSVLQGAGEAFF.

This CDR3 is CASSRGTRLTQYF. For the CDR3, the DNA is TGTGCCAGCAGCCGGGGGACCAGGCTTACGCAGTATTTT. The rearrangement links TRBV3-1 (or the pseudogene TRBV3-2) to TRBJ2-3, with D perhaps given as TRBD1 or TRBD2 (5 bases each). The CDR3 is made up of 13 amino acids. The germline V gene has CDR1 LGHDT and CDR2 YNNKEL (reference sequence). Trimming shortened V by 4 bases and J by 8 bases, and 13 bases separated the two germline ends.

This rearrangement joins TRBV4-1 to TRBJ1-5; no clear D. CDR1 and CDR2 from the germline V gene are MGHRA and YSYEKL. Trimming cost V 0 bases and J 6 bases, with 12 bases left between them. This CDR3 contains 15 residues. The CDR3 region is CASSQDLSGSQPQHF. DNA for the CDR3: TGCGCCAGCAGCCAAGATTTAAGTGGAAGTCAGCCCCAGCATTTT.

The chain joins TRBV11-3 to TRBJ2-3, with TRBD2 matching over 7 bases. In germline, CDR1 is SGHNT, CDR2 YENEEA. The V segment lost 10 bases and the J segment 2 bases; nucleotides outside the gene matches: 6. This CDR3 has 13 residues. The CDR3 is CAIGAGSTDTQYF. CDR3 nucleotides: TGTGCCATCGGAGCGGGGTCCACAGATACGCAGTATTTT.

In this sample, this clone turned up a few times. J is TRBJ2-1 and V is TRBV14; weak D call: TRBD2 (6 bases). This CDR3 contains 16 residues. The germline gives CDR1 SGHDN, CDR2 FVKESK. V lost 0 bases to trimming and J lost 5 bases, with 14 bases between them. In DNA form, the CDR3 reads TGTGCCAGCAGCCAAGAGCGCGGACTACCGCACAATGAGCAGTTCTTC. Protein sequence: CASSQERGLPHNEQFF.